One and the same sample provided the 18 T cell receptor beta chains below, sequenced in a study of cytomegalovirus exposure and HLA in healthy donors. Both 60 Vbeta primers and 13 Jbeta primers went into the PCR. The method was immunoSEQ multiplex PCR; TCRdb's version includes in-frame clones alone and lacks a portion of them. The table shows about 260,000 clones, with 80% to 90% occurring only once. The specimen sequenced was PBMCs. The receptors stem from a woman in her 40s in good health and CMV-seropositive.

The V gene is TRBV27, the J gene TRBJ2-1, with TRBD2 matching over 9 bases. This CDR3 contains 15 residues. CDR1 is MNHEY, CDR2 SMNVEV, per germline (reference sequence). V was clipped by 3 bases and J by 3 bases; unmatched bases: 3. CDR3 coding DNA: TGTGCCAGCAGTTTTAGCGGGAGTCTCTACAATGAGCAGTTCTTC. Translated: CASSFSGSLYNEQFF.

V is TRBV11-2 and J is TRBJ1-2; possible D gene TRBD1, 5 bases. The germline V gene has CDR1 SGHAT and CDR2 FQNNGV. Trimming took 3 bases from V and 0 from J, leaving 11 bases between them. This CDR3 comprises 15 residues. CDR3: CASSLQAGTNYGYTF. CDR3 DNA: TGTGCCAGCAGCTTGCAGGCAGGGACTAACTATGGCTACACCTTC.

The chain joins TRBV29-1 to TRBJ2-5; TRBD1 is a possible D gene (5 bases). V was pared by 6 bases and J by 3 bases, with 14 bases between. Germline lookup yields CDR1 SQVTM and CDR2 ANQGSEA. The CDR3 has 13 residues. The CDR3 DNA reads TGCAGCGTCTGGTGGGGCTCGAAAGAGACCCAGTACTTC. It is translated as CSVWWGSKETQYF. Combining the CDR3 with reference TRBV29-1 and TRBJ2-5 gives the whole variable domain SAVISQKPSRDICQRGTSLTIQCQVDSQVTMMFWYRQQPGQSLTLIATANQGSEATYESGFVIDKFPISRPNLTFSTLTVSNMSPEDSSIYLCSVWWGSKETQYFGPGTRLLVL.

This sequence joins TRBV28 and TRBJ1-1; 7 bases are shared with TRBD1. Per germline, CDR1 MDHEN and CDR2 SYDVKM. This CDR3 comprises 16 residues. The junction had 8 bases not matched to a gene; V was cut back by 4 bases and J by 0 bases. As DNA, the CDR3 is TGTGCCAGCAGTTACCACAGGGGTCCTATGAACACTGAAGCTTTCTTT. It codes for CASSYHRGPMNTEAFF.

The CDR3 coding sequence is TGCAGCGTTGCCCGGGGGAACACTGAAGCTTTCTTT. Amino acids: CSVARGNTEAFF. The J gene is TRBJ1-1, the V gene TRBV29-1; no clear D gene. This CDR3 region has 12 residues. The V gene's germline CDR1 is SQVTM and CDR2 ANQGSEA. V was shortened by 4 bases and J by 1 base, with 7 bases between the two germline ends.

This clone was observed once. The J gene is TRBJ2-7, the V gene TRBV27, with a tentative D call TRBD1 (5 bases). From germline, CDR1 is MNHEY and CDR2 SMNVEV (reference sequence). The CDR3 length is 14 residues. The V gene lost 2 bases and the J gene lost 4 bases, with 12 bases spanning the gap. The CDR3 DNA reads TGTGCCAGCAGTTTAAAATCTGGGGCGTACGAGCAGTACTTC. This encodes CASSLKSGAYEQYF.

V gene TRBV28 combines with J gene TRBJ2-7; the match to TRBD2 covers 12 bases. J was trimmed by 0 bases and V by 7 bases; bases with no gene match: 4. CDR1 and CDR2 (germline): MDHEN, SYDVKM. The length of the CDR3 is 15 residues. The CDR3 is CASTRTSGISYEQYF. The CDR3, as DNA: TGTGCCAGCACCCGGACTAGCGGGATCTCCTACGAGCAGTACTTC.

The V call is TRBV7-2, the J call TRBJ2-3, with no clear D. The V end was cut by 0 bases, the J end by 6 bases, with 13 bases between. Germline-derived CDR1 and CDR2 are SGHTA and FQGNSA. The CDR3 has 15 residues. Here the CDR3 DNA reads TGTGCCAGCAGCTTAGCGGCTCACGACTGGGATACGCAGTATTTT. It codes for CASSLAAHDWDTQYF.

Written as DNA, the CDR3 is TGTGCCAGCAGCCGAACAGTCCCCTACGAGCAGTACTTC. The encoded protein is CASSRTVPYEQYF. The chain is built from TRBV14 and TRBJ2-7; D unresolved. Per germline, CDR1 SGHDN and CDR2 FVKESK. The CDR3 extends over 13 amino acids. Trimming removed 4 bases from V and 2 bases from J, with 9 bases in between.

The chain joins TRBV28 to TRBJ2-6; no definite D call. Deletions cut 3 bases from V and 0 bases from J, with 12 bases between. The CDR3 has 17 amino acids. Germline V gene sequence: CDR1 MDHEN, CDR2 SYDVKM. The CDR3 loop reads CASSLSQAYSGANVLTF. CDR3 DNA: TGTGCCAGCAGTTTGTCTCAAGCCTACTCTGGGGCCAACGTCCTGACTTTC.

The CDR3 coding sequence is TGTGCCAGCAGCTCCGGGACTAGCGGAACCAATGAGCAGTTCTTC. It yields the protein CASSSGTSGTNEQFF. This chain links TRBV7-3 with TRBJ2-1; 11 nucleotides match TRBD2. The CDR3 contains 15 residues. CDR1 is SGHTA, CDR2 FQGTGA, per germline. V was clipped by 4 bases and J by 6 bases; unmatched bases: 5.

CDR3 amino acids: CASSWDSDQPQHF. The CDR3 bases are TGTGCCAGCAGTTGGGACAGCGACCAGCCCCAGCATTTT. This rearrangement joins TRBV5-5 to TRBJ1-5, with 7 bases identical to TRBD1. Germline V gene data show CDR1 as SGHKS and CDR2 as YYEKEE (reference sequence). The junction had 6 bases not matched to a gene; V was cut back by 5 bases and J by 7 bases. This CDR3 has 13 residues.

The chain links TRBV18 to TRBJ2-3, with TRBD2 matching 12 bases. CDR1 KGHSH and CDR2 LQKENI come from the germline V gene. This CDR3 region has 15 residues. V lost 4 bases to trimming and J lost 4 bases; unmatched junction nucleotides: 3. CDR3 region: CASSQRLAGADTQYF. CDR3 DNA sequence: TGTGCCAGCTCACAACGACTAGCGGGAGCAGATACGCAGTATTTT.

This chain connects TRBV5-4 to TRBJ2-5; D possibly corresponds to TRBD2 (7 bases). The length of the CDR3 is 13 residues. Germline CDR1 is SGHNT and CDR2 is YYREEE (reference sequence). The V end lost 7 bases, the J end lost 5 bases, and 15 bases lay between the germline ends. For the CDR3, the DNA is TGTGCCAGCCGGGGAGGGGGGTATGAGACCCAGTACTTC. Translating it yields CASRGGGYETQYF.

The CDR3 nucleotides are TGCAGCGTTGCTCCGAACCCGAGCTCCTACAATGAGCAGTTCTTC. Translation: CSVAPNPSSYNEQFF. The chain couples TRBV29-1 to TRBJ2-1; D ambiguous. Germline CDR1 and CDR2: SQVTM and ANQGSEA. V was pared by 4 bases and J by 0 bases, with 13 bases between. CDR3 length: 15 residues.

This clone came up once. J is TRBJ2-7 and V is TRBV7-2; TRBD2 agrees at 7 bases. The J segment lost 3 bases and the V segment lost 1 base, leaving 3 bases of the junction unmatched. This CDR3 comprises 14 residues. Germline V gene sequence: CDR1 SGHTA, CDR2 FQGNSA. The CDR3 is CASSLGGEGYEQYF. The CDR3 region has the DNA TGTGCCAGCAGCTTAGGGGGGGAGGGCTACGAGCAGTACTTC. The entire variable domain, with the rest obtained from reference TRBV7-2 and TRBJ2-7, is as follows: GAGVSQSPSNKVTEKGKDVELRCDPISGHTALYWYRQSLGQGLEFLIYFQGNSAPDKSGLPSDRFSAERTGGSVSTLTIQRTQQEDSAVYLCASSLGGEGYEQYFGPGTRLTVT.

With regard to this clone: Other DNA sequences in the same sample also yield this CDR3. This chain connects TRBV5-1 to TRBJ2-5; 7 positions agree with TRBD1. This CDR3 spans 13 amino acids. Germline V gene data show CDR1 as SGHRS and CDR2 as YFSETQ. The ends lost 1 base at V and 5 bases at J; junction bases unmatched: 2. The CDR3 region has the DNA TGCGCCAGCAGCTTGACAGGGGTCGAGACCCAGTACTTC. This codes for CASSLTGVETQYF.

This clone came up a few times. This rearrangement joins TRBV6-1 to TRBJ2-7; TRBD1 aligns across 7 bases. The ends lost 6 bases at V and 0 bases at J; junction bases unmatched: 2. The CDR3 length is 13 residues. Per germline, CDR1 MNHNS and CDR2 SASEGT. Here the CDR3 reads CASRDRSSYEQYF. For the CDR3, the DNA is TGTGCCAGCAGGGACAGGAGCTCCTACGAGCAGTACTTC.